The 27 T cell receptor beta chains given below trace back to one sample, sequenced in a study of shared clonotypes between healthy human individuals. The method was immunoSEQ multiplex PCR; TCRdb's version includes in-frame clones alone and lacks a portion of them. The sample lists millions of clones, roughly 92% occurring once. Sequenced material: naive CD4+ T cells sorted from blood. Indicated subset: CD45RA+ positively selected. The receptors originated from a young man in good health.

The chain joins TRBV7-6 to TRBJ1-1, with a weak D call TRBD1 (5 bases). The V end lost 0 bases, the J end lost 0 bases, and 14 bases lay between the germline ends. The CDR3 has 17 amino acids. Germline CDR1 reads SGHVS; CDR2 reads FNYEAQ. The CDR3 spells CASSLAPTEGLNTEAFF. The CDR3 coding sequence is TGTGCCAGCAGCTTAGCGCCAACGGAGGGGTTGAACACTGAAGCTTTCTTT. The variable domain in full, completed from reference TRBV7-6 and TRBJ1-1, reads GAGVSQSPRYKVTKRGQDVALRCDPISGHVSLYWYRQALGQGPEFLTYFNYEAQQDKSGLPNDRFSAERPEGSISTLTIQRTEQRDSAMYRCASSLAPTEGLNTEAFFGQGTRLTVV.

The V and J genes are TRBV6-5 and TRBJ2-7; D remains unclear. V was shortened by 0 bases and J by 2 bases, with 11 bases between the two germline ends. CDR1 is MNHEY, CDR2 SVGAGI, per germline. The CDR3 totals 15 residues. CDR3 amino acids: CASSYSRHIAYEQYF. CDR3 DNA sequence: TGTGCCAGCAGTTACTCCAGACACATAGCCTACGAGCAGTACTTC.

In nucleotides, the CDR3 is TGTGCCAGCGGGACAGCCTATGGCTACACCTTC. This gives the protein CASGTAYGYTF. V gene TRBV25-1 combines with J gene TRBJ1-2; 7 nucleotides line up with TRBD1. Germline CDR1 MGHDK, CDR2 SYGVNS. The CDR3 loop spans 11 amino acids. J gave up 4 bases and V 8 bases, and 1 base lay outside the gene matches.

The gene calls are TRBV18 and TRBJ2-5, with 8 nucleotides matching TRBD1. Germline V gene lookup returns CDR1 KGHSH and CDR2 LQKENI. Losses at the gene ends were 6 bases for V and 5 bases for J; bases not matched to a gene: 5. This CDR3 region has 13 residues. The CDR3 loop reads CASSYRGLETQYF. The CDR3, as DNA: TGTGCCAGCTCGTACAGGGGGTTGGAGACCCAGTACTTC.

This chain links TRBV5-4 with TRBJ2-7, with 10 bases aligning to TRBD2. The CDR3 is 18 amino acids. CDR1 and CDR2 (germline): SGHNT, YYREEE (reference sequence). After removal of 2 bases from V and 6 bases from J, the junction contained 17 bases not matched to a gene. Here the CDR3 DNA reads TGTGCCAGCAGCTTAGCAGGGGGAGGTGAGCGGGAGGGCGGCGAGCAGTACTTC. Encoded protein: CASSLAGGGEREGGEQYF.

The genes are TRBV28 and TRBJ2-5; D not resolved. Germline lookup yields CDR1 MDHEN and CDR2 SYDVKM. V lost 8 bases and J lost 2, with 3 bases in between. The CDR3 is 10 amino acids. The CDR3, as DNA: TGTGCCAGCCAGCAAGAGACCCAGTACTTC. Its protein product is CASQQETQYF.

The chain links TRBV7-2 to TRBJ1-6; D unclear. V was trimmed by 1 base and J by 7 bases, leaving 11 bases between them. The CDR3 has 15 amino acids. Germline V lookup: CDR1 SGHTA, CDR2 FQGNSA. The CDR3 region is CASSLETSWNSPLHF. For the CDR3, the DNA is TGTGCCAGCAGCTTAGAGACCAGCTGGAATTCACCCCTCCACTTT.

This clone has a handful of counts. The chain couples TRBV6-5 to TRBJ1-5; D is unclear. V was cut by 0 bases and J by 9 bases, with 12 bases left in between. CDR3 length: 14 residues. Germline loops: CDR1 MNHEY, CDR2 SVGAGI. The CDR3: CASSYSIVTGPQHF. The CDR3 region has the DNA TGTGCCAGCAGTTACTCGATAGTCACGGGGCCCCAGCATTTT.

The chain combines TRBV9 with TRBJ2-1; D is undetermined. The CDR3 is 15 amino acids. Trimming left V 0 bases short and J 8 bases short, with 15 bases between. Germline V gives CDR1 SGDLS, CDR2 YYNGEE. CDR3 amino acids: CASSVASLVWDEQFF. The CDR3 nucleotides read TGTGCCAGCAGCGTAGCTTCGCTCGTCTGGGATGAGCAGTTCTTC. Full variable domain (outside the CDR3, taken from reference TRBV9 and TRBJ2-1): DSGVTQTPKHLITATGQRVTLRCSPRSGDLSVYWYQQSLDQGLQFLIQYYNGEERAKGNILERFSAQQFPDLHSELNLSSLELGDSALYFCASSVASLVWDEQFFGPGTRLTVL.

V usage is TRBV15 and J usage is TRBJ1-4; D remains unclear. This CDR3 comprises 16 residues. Deletions cut 3 bases from V and 4 bases from J, with 15 bases between. Looked up from germline, CDR1 is LNHNV and CDR2 is YYDKDF (reference sequence). CDR3 nucleotides: TGTGCCACCAGCAGCCTGGGTAAGGACGTTAATGAAAAACTGTTTTTT. Its translation: CATSSLGKDVNEKLFF.

The chain joins TRBV7-2 to TRBJ2-1, with D possibly being TRBD2 (5 bases). The ends were cut back, 5 bases at V and 7 bases at J, with 18 bases in the middle. Germline CDR1 reads SGHTA; CDR2 reads FQGNSA. The CDR3 consists of 15 residues. The CDR3 coding sequence is TGTGCCAGCAGCCCCGAGGGCGGAGTTCGGAATGAGCAGTTCTTC. It is translated as CASSPEGGVRNEQFF.

This chain joins TRBV25-1 and TRBJ2-3; no clear D. The V end lost 5 bases, the J end lost 2 bases, and 11 bases lay between the germline ends. The CDR3 sequence is 14 residues long. Germline CDR1 and CDR2: MGHDK and SYGVNS. The CDR3 DNA reads TGTGCCAGCAGTCTATCCTGGGTCACAGATACGCAGTATTTT. Encoded protein: CASSLSWVTDTQYF.

The CDR3 reads CASSLRDRSSYEQYF. Written as DNA, the CDR3 is TGTGCCAGCAGCTTGAGGGACCGTAGCTCCTACGAGCAGTACTTC. V gene TRBV5-4 combines with J gene TRBJ2-7; D possibly matches TRBD1 or TRBD2 (5 bases each). Germline-derived CDR1 and CDR2 are SGHNT and YYREEE (reference sequence). The CDR3 consists of 15 residues. V dropped 1 base and J dropped 0 bases, with 11 bases sitting between them.

V and J are TRBV19 and TRBJ2-3, with TRBD1 identical over 9 bases. With 6 bases clipped from V and 4 bases from J, the junction kept 5 bases outside the gene matches. Germline V gives CDR1 LNHDA, CDR2 SQIVND (reference sequence). There are 14 residues in the CDR3. CDR3 nucleotides: TGTGCCAGTAGGCCGGGACAGGGATCAGATACGCAGTATTTT. Its translation is CASRPGQGSDTQYF.

The rearrangement joins TRBV18 to TRBJ2-7; 7 bases map to TRBD1. Per germline, CDR1 KGHSH and CDR2 LQKENI. This CDR3 has 13 amino acids. With V trimmed by 4 bases and J by 3 bases, 3 bases remained unmatched. The CDR3 coding sequence is TGTGCCAGCTCACGGCCAGGGGGCTACGAGCAGTACTTC. It yields the protein CASSRPGGYEQYF.

The J gene is TRBJ2-7, the V gene TRBV19; possibly TRBD1 or TRBD2 for D (5 bases each). V was clipped by 5 bases and J by 2 bases, with 16 bases between them. The CDR3 length is 15 residues. Germline V gene lookup returns CDR1 LNHDA and CDR2 SQIVND (reference sequence). Written as DNA, the CDR3 is TGTGCCAGTAGTCTAAAACGGGACGGAACCTACGAGCAGTACTTC. This gives the protein CASSLKRDGTYEQYF.

The chain combines TRBV5-4 with TRBJ2-5, with 9 bases aligning to TRBD2. The junction had 4 bases not matched to a gene; V was cut back by 5 bases and J by 5 bases. The germline gives CDR1 SGHNT, CDR2 YYREEE (reference sequence). The CDR3 is 13 amino acids. Written as DNA, the CDR3 is TGTGCCAGCAGAGCCGGGACTAGCGAGACCCAGTACTTC. As protein: CASRAGTSETQYF.

Of note for this clone: Other nucleotide sequences from this sample produce the same CDR3. This chain links TRBV10-3 with TRBJ1-4, with D uncertain. This CDR3 spans 14 amino acids. Germline CDR1 reads ENHRY; CDR2 reads SYGVKD. Trimming shortened V by 4 bases and J by 2 bases, and 8 bases separated the two germline ends. CDR3: CAISGGGTNEKLFF. Here the CDR3 DNA reads TGTGCCATCAGTGGGGGAGGGACTAATGAAAAACTGTTTTTT.

The rearrangement joins TRBV5-1 to TRBJ2-6, with 13 positions matching TRBD2. The J segment lost 1 base and the V segment lost 2 bases, leaving 3 bases of the junction unmatched. This CDR3 is built from 18 residues. Germline lookup yields CDR1 SGHRS and CDR2 YFSETQ. The CDR3 protein is CASSFRTSGSSGANVLTF. As DNA, the CDR3 is TGCGCCAGCAGCTTCAGGACTAGCGGGAGTTCTGGGGCCAACGTCCTGACTTTC.

The gene calls are TRBV19 and TRBJ2-3, with D hard to call. Trimming removed 2 bases at V and 3 bases at J, with 12 bases between. This CDR3 spans 15 amino acids. Germline V gene lookup returns CDR1 LNHDA and CDR2 SQIVND (reference sequence). The CDR3 nucleotides are TGTGCCAGTAGTATAATGCCGGTTCAGACAGATACGCAGTATTTT. It encodes CASSIMPVQTDTQYF.

V and J are TRBV11-1 and TRBJ2-5; D might be TRBD1 or TRBD2, each matching 5 bases. CDR1 SGHAT and CDR2 FQDESV come from the germline V gene (reference sequence). The CDR3 is made up of 15 amino acids. V lost 1 base and J lost 0, with 9 bases in between. In nucleotides, the CDR3 is TGTGCCAGCAGCTTAGGAGGGGTCTACCAAGAGACCCAGTACTTC. This sequence encodes CASSLGGVYQETQYF. Supplemented by reference TRBV11-1 and TRBJ2-5, the full variable domain reads EAEVAQSPRYKITEKSQAVAFWCDPISGHATLYWYRQILGQGPELLVQFQDESVVDDSQLPKDRFSAERLKGVDSTLKIQPAELGDSAMYLCASSLGGVYQETQYFGPGTRLLVL.

V and J are TRBV18 and TRBJ1-1; 7 bases match TRBD1. Germline trimming cut 2 bases from V and 2 bases from J; bases unmatched to any gene: 8. The germline gives CDR1 KGHSH, CDR2 LQKENI. This CDR3 region has 16 residues. CDR3 in amino acids: CASSPIPGGTNTEAFF. CDR3 coding DNA: TGTGCCAGCTCACCAATTCCAGGGGGAACTAACACTGAAGCTTTCTTT.

Here the CDR3 reads CASSYPRGRGNEQFF. As DNA, the CDR3 is TGTGCCAGCAGTTACCCCAGGGGGCGTGGGAATGAGCAGTTCTTC. The chain couples TRBV6-5 to TRBJ2-1, with 8 bases that match TRBD1. Looked up from germline, CDR1 is MNHEY and CDR2 is SVGAGI. The CDR3 spans 15 residues. The V and J ends lost 2 bases and 7 bases, in that order; junction bases with no gene match: 7.

The chain carries TRBV27 and TRBJ1-5; TRBD1 might be the D (6 bases). In germline, CDR1 is MNHEY, CDR2 SMNVEV (reference sequence). The CDR3 contains 14 residues. Deletions cut 3 bases from V and 3 bases from J, with 9 bases between. The CDR3 reads CASSLGALNQPQHF. The CDR3 DNA reads TGTGCCAGCAGTTTGGGGGCCCTCAATCAGCCCCAGCATTTT.

The rearrangement joins TRBV10-2 to TRBJ1-5, with 9 bases identical to TRBD1. This CDR3 region has 15 residues. Germline trimming cut 6 bases from V and 3 bases from J; bases unmatched to any gene: 6. Looked up from germline, CDR1 is WSHSY and CDR2 is SAAADI. CDR3 sequence reads: CASSLGQGLNQPQHF. Written as DNA, the CDR3 is TGCGCCAGCAGCCTGGGACAGGGTCTCAATCAGCCCCAGCATTTT.

The gene calls are TRBV5-6 and TRBJ1-5, with 9 bases matching TRBD1. Germline CDR1 reads SGHDT; CDR2 reads YYEEEE. J gave up 0 bases and V 2 bases, and 3 bases lay outside the gene matches. This CDR3 has 16 amino acids. The CDR3 is CASSLQGANSNQPQHF. The CDR3 DNA follows: TGTGCCAGCAGCTTACAGGGGGCAAATAGCAATCAGCCCCAGCATTTT.

This chain links TRBV5-1 with TRBJ2-2, with D possibly being TRBD2 (6 bases). The V gene's germline CDR1 is SGHRS and CDR2 YFSETQ. The ends were cut back, 3 bases at V and 6 bases at J, with 15 bases in the middle. The CDR3 has 15 residues. The chain's CDR3 is CASSSSSVVPGELFF. For the CDR3, the DNA is TGCGCCAGCAGCTCCTCTAGCGTTGTCCCCGGGGAGCTGTTTTTT.